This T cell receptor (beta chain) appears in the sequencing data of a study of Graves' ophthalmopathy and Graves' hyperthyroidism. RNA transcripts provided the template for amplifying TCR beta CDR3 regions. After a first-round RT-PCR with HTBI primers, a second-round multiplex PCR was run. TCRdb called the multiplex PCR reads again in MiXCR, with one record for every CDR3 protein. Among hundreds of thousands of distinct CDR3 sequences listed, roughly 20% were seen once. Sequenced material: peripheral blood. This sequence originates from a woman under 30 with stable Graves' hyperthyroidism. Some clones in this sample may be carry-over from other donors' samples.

This CDR3 reads CASSEGVTTDTQYF. For the CDR3, the DNA is TGTGCCAGCAGTGAGGGGGTGACCACAGATACGCAGTATTTT. The chain employs TRBV6-1 and TRBJ2-3; D possibly matches TRBD1 or TRBD2 (5 bases each). Looked up from germline, CDR1 is MNHNS and CDR2 is SASEGT. Trimming removed 3 bases from V and 2 bases from J, with 9 bases in between. This CDR3 is built from 14 residues.